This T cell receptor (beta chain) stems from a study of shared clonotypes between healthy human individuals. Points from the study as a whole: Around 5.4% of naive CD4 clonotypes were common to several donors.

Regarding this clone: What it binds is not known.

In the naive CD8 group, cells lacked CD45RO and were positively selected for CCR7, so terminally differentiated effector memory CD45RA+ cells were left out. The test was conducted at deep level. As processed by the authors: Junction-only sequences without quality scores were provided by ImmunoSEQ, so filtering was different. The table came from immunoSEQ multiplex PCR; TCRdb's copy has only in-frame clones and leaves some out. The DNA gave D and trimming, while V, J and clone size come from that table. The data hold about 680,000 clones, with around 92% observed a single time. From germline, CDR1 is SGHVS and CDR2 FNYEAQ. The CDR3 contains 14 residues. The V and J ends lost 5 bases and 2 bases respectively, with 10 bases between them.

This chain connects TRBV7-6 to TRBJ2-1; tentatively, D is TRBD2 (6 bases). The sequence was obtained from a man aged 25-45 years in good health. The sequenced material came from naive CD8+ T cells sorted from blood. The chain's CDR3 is CASSDSGTYNEQFF. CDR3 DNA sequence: TGTGCCAGCAGCGATAGCGGAACCTACAATGAGCAGTTCTTC.